This T cell receptor beta chain was identified in a study of long-term antiretroviral therapy in people with HIV. Study results and caveats: Within the repertoire, clones expanded before ART were dominant at all time points.

Researchers secured at least one pre-ART and at least two post-ART PBMC samples from each donor. This CDR3 has 14 residues. V was clipped by 6 bases and J by 7 bases; unmatched bases: 6. Germline V gene lookup returns CDR1 SNHLY and CDR2 FYNNEI. Points on this clone: Antigen unknown.

The authors ran the immunoSEQ assay, v3.0, at survey level. TCRdb's table, derived via immunoSEQ multiplex PCR, lists solely in-frame clones and lacks some. The sample shows tens of thousands of clones, around 90% of them seen only once. The origin of this receptor is a young woman with HIV. The source material was unsorted PBMCs, sampled 1.8 years after starting antiretroviral therapy. The J gene is TRBJ1-4, the V gene TRBV2; the match to TRBD1 covers 9 bases. The CDR3, as DNA: TGTGCCAGCAGATCCGGGACAGGGTCTGAAAAACTGTTTTTT. Amino acid sequence: CASRSGTGSEKLFF.